This T cell receptor beta chain emerged from a study of low-dose radiotherapy and immunotherapy resistance in tumors. Looking at the study overall: Doses of 0.5 Gy per fraction every 2 weeks, totaling 6.5 Gy, went to Cohort 1.

Time point reported: after trial treatment. As for treatment: LDRT plus nivolumab, ipilimumab, low-dose cyclophosphamide and aspirin (RACIN trial). The donors' regimen was nivolumab, ipilimumab, aspirin, low-dose cyclophosphamide and low-dose radiotherapy. Solid tumors that lacked tumor-infiltrating lymphocytes and were advanced were present in eligible patients. The ends were cut back, 1 base at V and 4 bases at J, with 5 bases in the middle. CDR1 and CDR2 (germline): SGHDN, FVKESK. This CDR3 is built from 12 residues. Priming of first-strand cDNA relied on TRAV- and TRBV-specific primers (covering alpha and beta chains). The PCR that amplified TCRs ran for about 20 cycles, relying on a constant-region primer and a V-primer adapter. TCRdb fed the reads into MiXCR, producing one record per CDR3 protein. The table records approximately 84,000 distinct CDR3 sequences, under 20% of them present only once.

This clonotype was detected many times. The chain uses TRBV14 and TRBJ2-7; D is unresolved. This TCR derives from a male donor with prostate cancer. Sequencing was performed on PBMCs, taken after low-dose radiotherapy plus immunotherapy. CDR3 protein: CASSQARYEQYF. The CDR3 DNA reads TGTGCCAGCAGCCAAGCACGTTACGAGCAGTACTTC.